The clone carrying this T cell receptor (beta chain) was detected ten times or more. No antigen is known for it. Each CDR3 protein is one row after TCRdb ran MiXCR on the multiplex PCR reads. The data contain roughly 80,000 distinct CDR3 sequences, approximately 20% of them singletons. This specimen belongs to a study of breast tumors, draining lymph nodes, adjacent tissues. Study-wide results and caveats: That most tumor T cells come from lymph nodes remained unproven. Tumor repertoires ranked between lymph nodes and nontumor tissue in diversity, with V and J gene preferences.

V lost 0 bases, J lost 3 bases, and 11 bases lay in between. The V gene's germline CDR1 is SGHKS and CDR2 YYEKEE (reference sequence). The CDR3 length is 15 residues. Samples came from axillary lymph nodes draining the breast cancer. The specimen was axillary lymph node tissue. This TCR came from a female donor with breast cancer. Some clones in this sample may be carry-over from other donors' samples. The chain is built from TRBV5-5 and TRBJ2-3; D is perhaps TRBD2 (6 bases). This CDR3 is CASSLEGLATDTQYF. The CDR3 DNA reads TGTGCCAGCAGCTTGGAGGGACTTGCGACAGATACGCAGTATTTT.